One and the same sample provided the 27 T cell receptor beta chains below, sequenced in a study of human T cells and chemical hapten exposure. Specified time point: patch test 1, 2 weeks after DPC sensitization. Noted treatment: therapeutic diphenylcyclopropenone sensitization with weekly scalp DPC. TCRdb fed the RACE reads into MiXCR, producing one record per CDR3 protein. The data hold about 360,000 distinct CDR3 sequences, with 4.8% observed a single time. The sequenced sample was whole blood, obtained in connection with sensitization to the hapten diphenylcyclopropenone (DPC). These receptors originate from a woman in her 50s with alopecia areata. Some clones in this sample may be carry-over from other donors' samples.

This clonotype was found a few times. The V gene is TRBV12-3 or TRBV12-4, the J gene TRBJ1-1; D ambiguous. The CDR3 covers 13 residues. Trimming took 4 bases from V and 5 from J, leaving 11 bases between them. This CDR3 reads CASSSHQPTEAFF. The CDR3 nucleotides are TGTGCCAGCAGTTCCCACCAACCAACTGAAGCTTTCTTT.

The V gene is TRBV4-1, the J gene TRBJ2-1, with 11 bases aligning to TRBD2. The V segment lost 0 bases and the J segment 1 base; nucleotides outside the gene matches: 8. Germline-derived CDR1 and CDR2 are MGHRA and YSYEKL. This CDR3 spans 19 amino acids. The CDR3 loop reads CASSQDRLAGGPSYNEQFF. The DNA of the CDR3 is TGCGCCAGCAGCCAAGATCGATTAGCGGGAGGGCCGTCCTACAATGAGCAGTTCTTC.

This clonotype was recorded at least ten times. The CDR3 nucleotides are TGTGCCAGCAGCGTAGAGGCTAGCGGGCGCAATGAGCAGTTCTTC. Residues: CASSVEASGRNEQFF. The chain recombines TRBV9 with TRBJ2-1; 8 nucleotides agree with TRBD2. The germline gives CDR1 SGDLS, CDR2 YYNGEE. The length of the CDR3 is 15 residues. V gave up 0 bases and J gave up 6 bases; unmatched junction bases: 5.

This clonotype was counted a few times. The rearrangement uses TRBV29-1 and TRBJ2-5; D is unresolved. Trimming took off 3 bases at V and 1 base at J, with 24 bases between the two ends. The CDR3 spans 18 residues. Germline-derived CDR1 and CDR2 are SQVTM and ANQGSEA. CDR3 sequence reads: CSVDKLGQPLISQETQYF. CDR3 coding DNA: TGCAGCGTTGATAAATTAGGGCAGCCTCTAATCTCCCAAGAGACCCAGTACTTC.

This clonotype was counted at least ten times. The chain is built from TRBV7-2 and TRBJ2-7, with D perhaps TRBD1 (6 bases). The V end lost 6 bases, the J end lost 5 bases, and 14 bases lay between the germline ends. The length of the CDR3 is 13 residues. The germline V gene has CDR1 SGHTA and CDR2 FQGNSA. This CDR3 is CASRFQGKNEQYF. CDR3 nucleotides: TGTGCCAGCAGGTTCCAGGGGAAAAACGAGCAGTACTTC.

This clonotype has more than one count but fewer than ten. This chain joins TRBV15 and TRBJ1-2; tentative D call: TRBD1 (5 bases). The CDR3 totals 15 residues. Trimming shortened V by 0 bases and J by 6 bases, and 14 bases separated the two germline ends. CDR1 and CDR2 from the germline V gene are LNHNV and YYDKDF (reference sequence). CDR3 region: CATSRDWVGQNGYTF. The DNA of the CDR3 is TGTGCCACCAGCAGAGATTGGGTGGGGCAGAATGGCTACACCTTC.

This clonotype appeared a few times. The rearrangement uses TRBV24-1 and TRBJ2-3; 7 nucleotides line up with TRBD2. The CDR3 is 15 amino acids. The germline CDR1 and CDR2 sequences are KGHDR and SFDVKD. Trimming at V came to 4 bases and at J to 4 bases, leaving 7 bases not matched to a gene. This CDR3 reads CATSETGGLSDTQYF. CDR3 bases: TGTGCCACCAGTGAGACGGGGGGATTGTCAGATACGCAGTATTTT.

This clonotype was observed a handful of times. CDR3 loop: CASSFLTGATEAFF. The CDR3 DNA sequence: TGTGCCAGCAGCTTCCTGACAGGGGCCACTGAAGCTTTCTTT. V is TRBV7-2 and J is TRBJ1-1; TRBD1 matches at 8 bases. CDR3 length equals 14 residues. The germline gives CDR1 SGHTA, CDR2 FQGNSA. V shed 3 bases, J shed 4 bases, and the junction held 4 bases outside the gene matches.

This clonotype was detected many times. The chain recombines TRBV20-1 with TRBJ2-3, with 10 bases that match TRBD2. The CDR3 runs 12 residues. CDR1 and CDR2 from the germline V gene are DFQATT and SNEGSKA (reference sequence). CDR3 DNA: TGCAGCCTTAGCGGGGGGATGAATACGCAGTATTTT. Amino acids: CSLSGGMNTQYF.

Ten or more counts support this clonotype. This chain uses TRBV6-6 with TRBJ2-7; possibly TRBD2 for D (5 bases). Germline-derived CDR1 and CDR2 are MNHNY and SVGAGI (reference sequence). The V gene lost 0 bases and the J gene lost 0 bases, with 12 bases spanning the gap. This CDR3 comprises 16 residues. The CDR3 is CASSYSKGLASYEQYF. The CDR3, as DNA: TGTGCCAGCAGTTACTCGAAAGGACTCGCCTCCTACGAGCAGTACTTC.

This clonotype came up many times. The V gene is TRBV2, the J gene TRBJ1-3; D is ambiguous. Germline lookup yields CDR1 SNHLY and CDR2 FYNNEI. Trimming cost V 2 bases and J 0 bases, with 8 bases left between them. The CDR3 is 15 amino acids. This chain's CDR3 is CASSERQYSGNTIYF. CDR3 sequence (DNA): TGTGCCAGCAGTGAAAGGCAGTACTCTGGAAACACCATATATTTT. Drawing the rest from reference TRBV2 and TRBJ1-3, the complete variable domain is EPEVTQTPSHQVTQMGQEVILRCVPISNHLYFYWYRQILGQKVEFLVSFYNNEISEKSEIFDDQFSVERPDGSNFTLKIRSTKLEDSAMYFCASSERQYSGNTIYFGEGSWLTVV.

Ten or more counts support this clonotype. The rearrangement links TRBV7-2 to TRBJ2-3; 8 bases line up with TRBD2. V lost 5 bases, J lost 0 bases, and 4 bases stayed unmatched. The CDR3 spans 15 residues. Germline CDR1 SGHTA, CDR2 FQGNSA. The CDR3 loop is CASSRTSRSTDTQYF. The CDR3 DNA follows: TGTGCCAGCAGCCGGACTAGCCGAAGCACAGATACGCAGTATTTT.

A few counts support this clonotype. This chain connects TRBV12-3 or TRBV12-4 to TRBJ2-7; 7 positions agree with TRBD1. J gave up 0 bases and V 6 bases, and 8 bases lay outside the gene matches. There are 15 residues in the CDR3. The CDR3 DNA reads TGTGCCAGCAGACGGGGACAGTCAAGCTCCTACGAGCAGTACTTC. This encodes CASRRGQSSSYEQYF.

The CDR3 reads CASTPEGGKETQYF. CDR3 sequence (DNA): TGTGCCAGCACTCCGGAAGGGGGCAAGGAGACCCAGTACTTC. This sequence joins TRBV5-5 and TRBJ2-5; 7 nucleotides align to TRBD1. Germline V gene data show CDR1 as SGHKS and CDR2 as YYEKEE (reference sequence). The V gene end was trimmed by 6 bases and the J gene end by 5 bases; junction bases not matched to a gene: 10. The CDR3 contains 14 residues.

J is TRBJ2-7 and V is TRBV12-3 or TRBV12-4; 8 nucleotides agree with TRBD2. Trimming removed 4 bases from V and 3 bases from J; junction bases left unmatched: 8. The CDR3 has 15 amino acids. CDR3 in amino acids: CASSSQRGPLYEQYF. CDR3 in DNA: TGTGCCAGCAGTTCCCAGCGGGGGCCTCTCTACGAGCAGTACTTC.

This clonotype has ten or more counts. V usage is TRBV6-5 and J usage is TRBJ1-6; unclear D gene. Germline CDR1 MNHEY, CDR2 SVGAGI. The ends were cut back, 6 bases at V and 10 bases at J, with 10 bases in the middle. The CDR3 has 12 residues. DNA for the CDR3: TGTGCCAGCAGCTCGACGGGATCACCCCTCCACTTT. This codes for CASSSTGSPLHF.

This clonotype was detected many times. This sequence joins TRBV12-3 or TRBV12-4 and TRBJ2-1, with 13 bases matching TRBD2. This CDR3 region has 15 residues. V lost 6 bases to trimming and J lost 6 bases; unmatched junction nucleotides: 5. CDR3 residues: CASSPLAGGFNEQFF. CDR3 bases: TGTGCCAGCAGCCCACTAGCGGGGGGGTTCAATGAGCAGTTCTTC.

This clonotype was detected many times. This chain uses TRBV6-5 with TRBJ1-1, with D possibly matching TRBD1 (6 bases). The CDR3 extends over 13 amino acids. The V gene lost 3 bases and the J gene lost 3 bases, with 8 bases spanning the gap. Germline V gives CDR1 MNHEY, CDR2 SVGAGI. Written as DNA, the CDR3 is TGTGCCAGCAGTTATTACAGGGACACTGAAGCTTTCTTT. Translating gives CASSYYRDTEAFF.

This clonotype was counted many times. DNA of the CDR3: TGTGCCAGCAGTGAAACGGACCCCTATGGCTACACCTTC. Residues: CASSETDPYGYTF. The V call is TRBV6-1, the J call TRBJ1-2, with D uncertain. V shed 2 bases and J shed 4 bases, with 8 bases lying between them. The CDR3 has 13 amino acids. The V gene's germline CDR1 is MNHNS and CDR2 SASEGT.

The chain joins TRBV6-2 or TRBV6-3 to TRBJ1-1; D is unclear. The CDR3 totals 13 residues. With 3 bases removed from V and 1 base from J, the gap between germline ends came to 6 bases. CDR1 MNHEY and CDR2 SVGEGT come from the germline V gene. CDR3 protein: CASSYLGNTEAFF. The CDR3 region has the DNA TGTGCCAGCAGTTATCTAGGGAACACTGAAGCTTTCTTT.

Ten or more counts support this clonotype. J is TRBJ1-5 and V is TRBV4-3, with 9 bases lining up with TRBD1. J gave up 5 bases and V 0 bases, and 2 bases lay outside the gene matches. The CDR3 contains 15 residues. The germline CDR1 and CDR2 sequences are LGHNA and YSLEER. CDR3 sequence reads: CASSQDGQGYQPQHF. The CDR3 DNA follows: TGCGCCAGCAGCCAAGATGGACAGGGGTATCAGCCCCAGCATTTT.

This clonotype was counted ten times or more. This chain uses TRBV20-1 with TRBJ2-7; 8 bases fit TRBD2. This CDR3 has 13 residues. CDR1 and CDR2 from the germline V gene are DFQATT and SNEGSKA (reference sequence). The CDR3 bases are TGCAGGGCCTATAGCGGGATCACCTACGAGCAGTACTTC. Translation gives CRAYSGITYEQYF.

The chain couples TRBV28 to TRBJ2-5; D remains unclear. V lost 3 bases to trimming and J lost 3 bases, with 14 bases between them. The length of the CDR3 is 15 residues. Germline CDR1 reads MDHEN; CDR2 reads SYDVKM. The CDR3 coding sequence is TGTGCCAGCAGTTTGCGACTGGATACCAAAGAGACCCAGTACTTC. This gives the protein CASSLRLDTKETQYF.

This clonotype was detected ten times or more. The chain has TRBV28 and TRBJ2-5, with no clear D. This CDR3 has 11 amino acids. Trimming took 4 bases from V and 4 from J, leaving 4 bases between them. The germline V gene has CDR1 MDHEN and CDR2 SYDVKM. The CDR3 nucleotides read TGTGCCAGCAGTTCACCAGAGACCCAGTACTTC. Its translation is CASSSPETQYF.

In this sample, this clonotype turned up a few times. V gene TRBV15 combines with J gene TRBJ1-3, with a weak D call TRBD1 (6 bases). The CDR3 is made up of 15 amino acids. The germline V and J ends were trimmed by 1 base and 4 bases, with 11 bases remaining between them. The germline V gene has CDR1 LNHNV and CDR2 YYDKDF (reference sequence). In nucleotides, the CDR3 is TGTGCCACCAGCAGAGGTGCAGGGGACGGAAACACCATATATTTT. Encoded protein: CATSRGAGDGNTIYF. The variable domain in full, with the rest retrieved from reference TRBV15 and TRBJ1-3, is DAMVIQNPRYQVTQFGKPVTLSCSQTLNHNVMYWYQQKSSQAPKLLFHYYDKDFNNEADTPDNFQSRRPNTSFCFLDIRSPGLGDTAMYLCATSRGAGDGNTIYFGEGSWLTVV.

This clonotype showed up just a few times. V gene TRBV19 combines with J gene TRBJ1-2; tentative D call: TRBD1 (6 bases). V was trimmed by 7 bases and J by 8 bases, leaving 14 bases between them. In germline, CDR1 is LNHDA, CDR2 SQIVND (reference sequence). This CDR3 has 12 residues. The CDR3 DNA sequence: TGTGCCAGTACCCGGGCCCAGGGGGGCTACACCTTC. Amino acid sequence: CASTRAQGGYTF.

This clonotype has a handful of counts. V is TRBV9 and J is TRBJ2-1; 12 bases align to TRBD2. Germline CDR1 reads SGDLS; CDR2 reads YYNGEE. With V trimmed by 2 bases and J by 6 bases, 6 bases remained unmatched. The CDR3 is 16 residues long. The CDR3 region has the DNA TGTGCCAGCAGCGTTCAAGTGGGACTAGCGGGCAATGAGCAGTTCTTC. Encoded protein: CASSVQVGLAGNEQFF.